The 26 T cell receptor beta chains listed next were all sequenced from one sample in a study of blood T cell repertoires in COVID-19. Produced via immunoSEQ multiplex PCR; TCRdb's table is partial and in-frame only. The data hold around 93,000 clones, with 90% observed a single time. What was sequenced was peripheral blood. The receptors were gathered from a man younger than 35 with COVID-19, enrolled during active disease.

The chain combines TRBV28 with TRBJ2-7, with 9 bases matching TRBD1. V gave up 4 bases and J gave up 3 bases; unmatched junction bases: 7. The CDR3 has 15 residues. Per germline, CDR1 MDHEN and CDR2 SYDVKM. The chain's CDR3 is CASSSTRQGGYEQYF. CDR3 nucleotides: TGTGCCAGCAGTTCCACCCGACAGGGGGGCTACGAGCAGTACTTC.

This clone was counted between two and nine times. The chain has TRBV6-4 and TRBJ2-7, with 8 nucleotides matching TRBD2. From germline, CDR1 is MRHNA and CDR2 SNTAGT. This CDR3 contains 16 residues. J gave up 6 bases and V 2 bases, and 12 bases lay outside the gene matches. This chain's CDR3 is CASSDTPGTSPPEQYF. The CDR3 DNA reads TGTGCCAGCAGTGACACCCCCGGGACTAGTCCCCCCGAGCAGTACTTC.

J is TRBJ2-7 and V is TRBV6-5, with 8 positions matching TRBD1. The CDR3 consists of 13 residues. The V segment lost 5 bases and the J segment 6 bases; nucleotides outside the gene matches: 6. Germline loops: CDR1 MNHEY, CDR2 SVGAGI. The CDR3 DNA reads as TGTGCCAGCAGTATCCGACAGGGGATCGAGCAGTACTTC. It specifies CASSIRQGIEQYF.

The chain carries TRBV28 and TRBJ2-2, with 8 positions matching TRBD1. CDR3 length: 16 residues. The germline V gene has CDR1 MDHEN and CDR2 SYDVKM. V gave up 3 bases and J gave up 4 bases; unmatched junction bases: 7. The CDR3 reads CASSFTGGLGTGELFF. The CDR3 nucleotides are TGTGCCAGCAGTTTCACAGGGGGATTGGGCACCGGGGAGCTGTTTTTT.

This clone was counted a few times. The J gene is TRBJ1-6, the V gene TRBV7-6; no definite D call. Germline CDR1 reads SGHVS; CDR2 reads FNYEAQ. The CDR3 runs 12 residues. V was trimmed by 5 bases and J by 7 bases, leaving 6 bases between them. The CDR3 DNA is TGTGCCAGCAGCACTAGGAATTCACCCCTCCACTTT. Amino acids: CASSTRNSPLHF.

The chain joins TRBV5-8 to TRBJ1-1; D is unclear. V was trimmed by 1 base and J by 2 bases, leaving 9 bases between them. The CDR3 totals 14 residues. Germline lookup yields CDR1 SGHTS and CDR2 YDEGEE. The CDR3: CASSLSRGNTEAFF. CDR3 in DNA: TGTGCCAGCAGCTTGTCGCGGGGAAACACTGAAGCTTTCTTT.

This chain links TRBV14 with TRBJ1-1, with D possibly being TRBD1 (5 bases). The V end lost 4 bases, the J end lost 1 base, and 16 bases lay between the germline ends. CDR1 and CDR2 (germline): SGHDN, FVKESK. This CDR3 contains 16 residues. CDR3 protein: CASSLWAGGPNTEAFF. The CDR3 region has the DNA TGTGCCAGCAGCCTTTGGGCGGGGGGACCGAACACTGAAGCTTTCTTT.

Written as DNA, the CDR3 is TGTGCCATCAGTGAAGCTGGGAGCCCCTCTGGGGCCAACGTCCTGACTTTC. Protein sequence: CAISEAGSPSGANVLTF. The chain joins TRBV10-3 to TRBJ2-6; a weak D match, TRBD2 (5 bases). The CDR3 runs 17 residues. The V end was cut by 3 bases, the J end by 0 bases, with 12 bases between. Germline V CDR1 and CDR2: ENHRY, SYGVKD.

This clone has just one count. V is TRBV18 and J is TRBJ2-7; 9 positions agree with TRBD2. The junction had 4 bases not matched to a gene; V was cut back by 2 bases and J by 2 bases. Germline loops: CDR1 KGHSH, CDR2 LQKENI. The CDR3 has 15 amino acids. The CDR3 is CASSPGQREAYEQYF. As DNA, the CDR3 is TGTGCCAGCTCACCAGGGCAGCGGGAGGCCTACGAGCAGTACTTC.

This chain links TRBV19 with TRBJ1-3; possible D gene TRBD1, 6 bases. Germline-derived CDR1 and CDR2 are LNHDA and SQIVND (reference sequence). This CDR3 is built from 18 residues. Trimming stripped 4 bases from V and 1 base from J, with 20 bases between. The CDR3 region has the DNA TGTGCCAGTAGTACCAACCGACAGGACCTAGGTTCTGGAAACACCATATATTTT. It translates to CASSTNRQDLGSGNTIYF.

This clone was picked up one time. The chain combines TRBV27 with TRBJ2-7; TRBD2 agrees at 10 bases. Losses at the gene ends were 10 bases for V and 4 bases for J; bases not matched to a gene: 7. Germline assignment: CDR1 MNHEY and CDR2 SMNVEV (reference sequence). The CDR3 contains 13 residues. The CDR3: CATSSGSSYEQYF. In DNA, the CDR3 is TGTGCCACCTCTAGCGGGAGTTCGTACGAGCAGTACTTC.

This sequence joins TRBV11-3 and TRBJ2-1; 14 bases are a match to TRBD2. This CDR3 region has 18 residues. Germline V gives CDR1 SGHNT, CDR2 YENEEA. Trimming took 0 bases from V and 9 from J; bases not matched to a gene: 10. The CDR3 loop is CASSLEVSGLAGGGEQFF. CDR3 DNA sequence: TGTGCCAGCAGCTTAGAGGTCTCCGGACTAGCGGGGGGCGGTGAGCAGTTCTTC.

V and J are TRBV6-4 and TRBJ1-5, with TRBD1 matching 10 bases. The CDR3 runs to 18 residues. V was pared by 10 bases and J by 2 bases, with 17 bases of the junction left unmatched. Germline lookup yields CDR1 MRHNA and CDR2 SNTAGT. The CDR3 DNA sequence: TGTGCCATCTCAATTGTATTGCGGGACAGGGGTTGCAATCAGCCCCAGCATTTT. Its protein is CAISIVLRDRGCNQPQHF.

The V and J genes are TRBV7-9 and TRBJ1-2, with 8 bases that match TRBD1. The CDR3 is 13 residues long. CDR1 and CDR2 from the germline V gene are SEHNR and FQNEAQ (reference sequence). The J segment lost 1 base and the V segment lost 8 bases, leaving 3 bases of the junction unmatched. The CDR3 coding sequence is TGTGCCAGCGGCGACAGGGGTAACTATGGCTACACCTTC. Residues: CASGDRGNYGYTF.

This clone is a singleton in its sample. This chain joins TRBV7-2 and TRBJ1-2; a possible D gene is TRBD1 (6 bases). CDR3 length equals 15 residues. The V and J ends lost 7 bases and 0 bases respectively, with 15 bases between them. Germline CDR1 reads SGHTA; CDR2 reads FQGNSA. Here the CDR3 reads CASTPRSGANYGYTF. DNA of the CDR3: TGTGCCAGCACCCCCAGGTCAGGGGCTAACTATGGCTACACCTTC.

The chain joins TRBV2 to TRBJ2-7; TRBD2 aligns across 9 bases. V was pared by 6 bases and J by 1 base, with 7 bases of the junction left unmatched. The CDR3 is 15 residues long. In germline, CDR1 is SNHLY, CDR2 FYNNEI. The CDR3 spells CASSRGAGGSYEQYF. The CDR3 DNA reads TGTGCCAGCAGCCGAGGAGCGGGAGGATCCTACGAGCAGTACTTC.

The V gene is TRBV6-2 or TRBV6-3, the J gene TRBJ2-1, with TRBD2 identical over 7 bases. CDR1 is MNHEY and CDR2 is SVGEGT in the germline V gene. V lost 4 bases, J lost 7 bases, and 7 bases stayed unmatched. This CDR3 contains 14 residues. CDR3 protein: CASSWGGSGNEQFF. The CDR3 nucleotides read TGTGCCAGCAGTTGGGGCGGGAGTGGAAATGAGCAGTTCTTC.

Of note for this clone: A read error may account for a junction end that differs from germline. The V gene is TRBV6-5, the J gene TRBJ1-4; 9 bases are a match to TRBD1. Germline V gives CDR1 MNHEY, CDR2 SVGAGI. This CDR3 contains 15 residues. The CDR3 protein is CASSGDRAGLEKLLF. For the CDR3, the DNA is TGTGCCAGCAGCGGGGACAGGGCCGGCCTCGAAAAACTGCTTTTT.

This rearrangement joins TRBV4-1 to TRBJ2-7, with 11 bases matching TRBD2. The germline CDR1 and CDR2 sequences are MGHRA and YSYEKL. With V trimmed by 3 bases and J by 5 bases, 12 bases remained unmatched. The CDR3 sequence is 17 residues long. CDR3 coding DNA: TGCGCCAGCAGCCAGCGACTAGCGGGACTAAGCCTTGACGAGCAGTACTTC. Translation gives CASSQRLAGLSLDEQYF.

J is TRBJ2-7 and V is TRBV28; the match to TRBD1 covers 7 bases. Per germline, CDR1 MDHEN and CDR2 SYDVKM. This CDR3 spans 12 amino acids. J was trimmed by 6 bases and V by 5 bases; bases with no gene match: 4. This chain's CDR3 is CASSDRAREQYF. CDR3 nucleotide sequence: TGTGCCAGCAGTGACAGGGCCCGCGAGCAGTACTTC.

This clone turned up a few times. The chain is built from TRBV27 and TRBJ1-2, with 9 bases that match TRBD1. Trimming took 10 bases from V and 5 from J; bases not matched to a gene: 2. CDR3 length equals 11 residues. CDR1 and CDR2 from the germline V gene are MNHEY and SMNVEV (reference sequence). CDR3 sequence reads: CATGQGYGYTF. Here the CDR3 DNA reads TGTGCCACGGGACAGGGATATGGCTACACCTTC.

This clone showed up just a few times. The chain recombines TRBV4-3 with TRBJ2-7; TRBD2 matches at 14 bases. The V gene's germline CDR1 is LGHNA and CDR2 YSLEER. With V trimmed by 2 bases and J by 2 bases, 5 bases remained unmatched. This CDR3 region has 17 residues. The CDR3 sequence is CASSQSLTSGRAYEQYF. In DNA form, the CDR3 reads TGCGCCAGCAGCCAATCCCTGACTAGCGGGAGGGCCTACGAGCAGTACTTC.

The V and J genes are TRBV24-1 and TRBJ2-3, with D unclear. The V end was cut by 4 bases, the J end by 0 bases, with 10 bases between. Germline V gene lookup returns CDR1 KGHDR and CDR2 SFDVKD. The CDR3 extends over 15 amino acids. The chain's CDR3 is CATSERDLSTDTQYF. The CDR3 DNA is TGTGCCACCAGTGAAAGAGATCTCAGCACAGATACGCAGTATTTT.

The V and J genes are TRBV7-9 and TRBJ1-2, with D perhaps TRBD1 (5 bases). Germline lookup yields CDR1 SEHNR and CDR2 FQNEAQ (reference sequence). Between the trimmed V and J ends, which lost 0 bases and 8 bases, there was a span of 13 bases. This CDR3 comprises 14 residues. The CDR3 nucleotides are TGTGCCAGCAGCTTAGCGCCAGGGTATGAAGGCTACACCTTC. Its translation is CASSLAPGYEGYTF.

The sample holds a few counts of this clone. An end of the junction differs from the germline gene, which may be a read error. Written as DNA, the CDR3 is TGTGCCAGCAGCCTCTCCCACGAGCAGTACTTC. It codes for CASSLSHEQYF. The J gene is TRBJ2-7, the V gene TRBV12-3 or TRBV12-4; D is uncertain. The CDR3 is made up of 11 amino acids.

The V gene is TRBV5-1, the J gene TRBJ2-2, with 11 bases aligning to TRBD2. This CDR3 is 16 amino acids long. J gave up 5 bases and V 5 bases, and 8 bases lay outside the gene matches. The germline V gene encodes CDR1 SGHRS and CDR2 YFSETQ. CDR3 DNA sequence: TGCGCCAGCAGTTTTGGACTAGCGGGTGGGACCGGGGAGCTGTTTTTT. It encodes CASSFGLAGGTGELFF.